Sequencing of this T cell receptor beta chain was carried out in a study of metastatic and nonmetastatic thyroid tumors. This clone was counted ten times or more. TCRdb re-called the PCR reads via MiXCR. The table lists roughly 13,000 clones, 26% of them singletons. Patients were all untreated before their thyroid surgery. V lost 4 bases to trimming and J lost 6 bases, with 16 bases between them. Germline V gives CDR1 SQVTM, CDR2 ANQGSEA. The CDR3 loop spans 14 amino acids. The sequenced sample was tumor tissue. This TCR was recovered from a female donor with papillary thyroid cancer or a benign thyroid nodule (not recorded which). Some clones in this sample may be carry-over from other donors' samples. The chain has TRBV29-1 and TRBJ2-1, with D tentatively TRBD2 (5 bases). CDR3 protein: CSVGDLASLNEQFF. Written as DNA, the CDR3 is TGCAGCGTTGGGGATCTAGCAAGTCTCAATGAGCAGTTCTTC.